The T cell receptor (beta chain) under discussion was sequenced for a study of PD-1 blockade in classical Hodgkin lymphoma. V dropped 0 bases and J dropped 4 bases, with 11 bases sitting between them. This CDR3 spans 14 amino acids. Germline-derived CDR1 and CDR2 are SGDLS and YYNGEE. After autologous stem cell transplantation all patients relapsed, and prior brentuximab vedotin exposure differed between cohorts. Study results and caveats: At C4D1, TCR diversity had climbed significantly for CD4+ cells, though not for CD8+ cells. Patients with a complete response exhibited baseline diversity comparable to newly diagnosed patients.

A word on this clone: No antigen is known for it.

This table comes from immunoSEQ multiplex PCR, and its TCRdb copy is limited to in-frame clones, with some not included. This sample has 55,000 to 80,000 clones, with approximately 94% found just once. This chain connects TRBV9 to TRBJ2-7; D remains ambiguous. This sample comprised peripheral blood mononuclear cells (PBMCs), obtained at baseline. The sequence was obtained from a human donor with classical Hodgkin lymphoma. The CDR3 region is CASSVGRQEYEQYF. Here the CDR3 DNA reads TGTGCCAGCAGCGTAGGGAGACAAGAATACGAGCAGTACTTC.